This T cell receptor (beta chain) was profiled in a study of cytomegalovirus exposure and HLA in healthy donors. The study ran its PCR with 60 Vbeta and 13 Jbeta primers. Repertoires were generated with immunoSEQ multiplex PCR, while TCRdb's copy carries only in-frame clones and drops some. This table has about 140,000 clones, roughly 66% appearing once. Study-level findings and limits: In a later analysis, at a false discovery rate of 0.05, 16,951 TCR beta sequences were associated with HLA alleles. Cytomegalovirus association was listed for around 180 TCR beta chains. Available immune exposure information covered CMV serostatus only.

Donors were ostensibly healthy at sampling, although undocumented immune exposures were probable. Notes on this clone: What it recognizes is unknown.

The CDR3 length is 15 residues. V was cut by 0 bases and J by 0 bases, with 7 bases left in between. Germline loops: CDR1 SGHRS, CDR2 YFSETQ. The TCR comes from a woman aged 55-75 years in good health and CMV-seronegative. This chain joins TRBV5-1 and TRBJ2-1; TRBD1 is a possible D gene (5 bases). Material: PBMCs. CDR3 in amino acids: CASSLGQGSYNEQFF. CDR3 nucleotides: TGCGCCAGCAGCTTGGGGCAGGGCTCCTACAATGAGCAGTTCTTC.